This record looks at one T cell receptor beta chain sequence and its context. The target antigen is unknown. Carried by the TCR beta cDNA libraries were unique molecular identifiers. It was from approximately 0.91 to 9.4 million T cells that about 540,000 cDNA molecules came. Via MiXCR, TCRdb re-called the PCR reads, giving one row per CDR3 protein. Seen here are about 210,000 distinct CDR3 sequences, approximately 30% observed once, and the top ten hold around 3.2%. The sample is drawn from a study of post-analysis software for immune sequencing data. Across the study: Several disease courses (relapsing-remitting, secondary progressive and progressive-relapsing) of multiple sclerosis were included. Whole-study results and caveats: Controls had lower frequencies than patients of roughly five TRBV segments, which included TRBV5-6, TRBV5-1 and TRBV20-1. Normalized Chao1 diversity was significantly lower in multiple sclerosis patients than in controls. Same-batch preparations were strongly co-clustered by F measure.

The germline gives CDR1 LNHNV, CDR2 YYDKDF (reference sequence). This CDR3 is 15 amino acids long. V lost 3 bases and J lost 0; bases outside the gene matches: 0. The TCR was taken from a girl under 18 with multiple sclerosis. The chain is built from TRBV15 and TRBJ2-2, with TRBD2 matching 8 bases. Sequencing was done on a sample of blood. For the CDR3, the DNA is TGTGCCACCAGCAGGGGACTAGCGAACACCGGGGAGCTGTTTTTT. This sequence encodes CATSRGLANTGELFF.